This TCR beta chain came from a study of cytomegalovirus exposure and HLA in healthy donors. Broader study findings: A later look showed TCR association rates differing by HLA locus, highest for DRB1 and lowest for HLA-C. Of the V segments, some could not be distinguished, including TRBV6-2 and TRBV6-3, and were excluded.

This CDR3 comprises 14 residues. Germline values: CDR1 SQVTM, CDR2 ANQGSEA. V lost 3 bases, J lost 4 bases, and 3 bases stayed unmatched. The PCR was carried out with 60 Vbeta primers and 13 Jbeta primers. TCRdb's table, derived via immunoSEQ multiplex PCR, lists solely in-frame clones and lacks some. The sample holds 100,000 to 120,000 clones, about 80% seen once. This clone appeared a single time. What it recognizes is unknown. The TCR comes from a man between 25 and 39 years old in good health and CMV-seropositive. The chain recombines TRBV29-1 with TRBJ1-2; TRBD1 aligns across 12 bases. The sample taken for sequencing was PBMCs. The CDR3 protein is CSVEGQGAGYGYTF. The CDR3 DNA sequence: TGCAGCGTTGAGGGACAGGGGGCGGGCTATGGCTACACCTTC.